Detailed here is one T cell receptor (beta chain). These data are taken from a study of blood T cell repertoires in COVID-19. In the study overall: Samples of COVID-19 (acute and convalescent) were obtained from the United States, Italy and Spain. In each case, the material was cDNA or gDNA derived from T cells, B-cell-depleted T cells, or PBMCs.

Individuals aged about 18 to 95 years were recruited from fewer than 25 US areas. Exposed participants encountered a COVID-19 case during the 2 weeks preceding study entry. The junction had 4 bases not matched to a gene; V was cut back by 0 bases and J by 2 bases. Germline CDR1 is SGHDT and CDR2 is YYEEEE. The CDR3 consists of 15 residues. Assay used: immunoSEQ multiplex PCR; TCRdb lists only in-frame clones, some missing. The sample holds about 430,000 clones; 88% are singletons and the top ten take approximately 1.3%. The receptor comes from a woman aged 18-29 years who had been exposed to COVID-19. The sample comprised PBMCs or T cells enriched from blood (not recorded which). V is TRBV5-6 and J is TRBJ2-7; TRBD1 matches 8 bases. This CDR3 is CASSLEGQDTYEQYF. As DNA, the CDR3 is TGTGCCAGCAGCTTGGAGGGACAGGACACCTACGAGCAGTACTTC.